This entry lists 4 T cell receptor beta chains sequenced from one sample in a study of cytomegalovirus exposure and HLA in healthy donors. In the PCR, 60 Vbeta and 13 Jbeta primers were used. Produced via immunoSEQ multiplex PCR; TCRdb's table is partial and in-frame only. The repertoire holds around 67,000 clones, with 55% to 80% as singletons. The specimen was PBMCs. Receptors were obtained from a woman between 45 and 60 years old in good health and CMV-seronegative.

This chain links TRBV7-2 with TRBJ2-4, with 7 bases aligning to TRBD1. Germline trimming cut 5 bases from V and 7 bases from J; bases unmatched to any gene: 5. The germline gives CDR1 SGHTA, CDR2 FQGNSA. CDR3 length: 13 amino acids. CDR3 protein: CASSAGQANIQYF. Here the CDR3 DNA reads TGTGCCAGCAGCGCTGGACAGGCTAACATTCAGTACTTC.

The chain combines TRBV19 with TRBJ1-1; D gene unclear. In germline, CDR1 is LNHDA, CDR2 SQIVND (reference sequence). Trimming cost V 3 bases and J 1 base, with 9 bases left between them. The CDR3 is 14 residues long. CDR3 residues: CASSIQVQNTEAFF. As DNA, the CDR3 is TGTGCCAGTAGTATTCAGGTCCAGAACACTGAAGCTTTCTTT.

The CDR3 here is CASSLSGDSEQFF. The DNA for the CDR3 is TGTGCCAGCAGTTTATCGGGGGACAGCGAGCAGTTCTTC. This chain connects TRBV27 to TRBJ2-1, with 7 bases aligning to TRBD1. J lost 10 bases, V lost 0 bases, and 3 bases had no gene match. Germline lookup yields CDR1 MNHEY and CDR2 SMNVEV (reference sequence). The CDR3 spans 13 residues.

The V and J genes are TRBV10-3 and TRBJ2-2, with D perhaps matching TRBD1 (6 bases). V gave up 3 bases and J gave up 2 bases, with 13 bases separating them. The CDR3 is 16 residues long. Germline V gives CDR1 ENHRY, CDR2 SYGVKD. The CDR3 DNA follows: TGTGCCATCAGTGATTGGCAGGGGATAAACACCGGGGAGCTGTTTTTT. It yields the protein CAISDWQGINTGELFF.